A single sample gave rise to the 15 T cell receptor beta chains below, sequenced in a study of tumor-infiltrating lymphocytes in localized non-small cell lung cancer. Clones were read by immunoSEQ multiplex PCR, and TCRdb kept only the in-frame ones, dropping some. The profile shows over 7,500 clones, less than 80% of them singletons. Material for sequencing was lung tumor tissue. Receptors originate from a human donor with non-small cell lung cancer.

The rearrangement uses TRBV30 and TRBJ1-1, with a tentative D call TRBD1 (6 bases). Germline CDR1 is GTSNPN and CDR2 is SVGIG (reference sequence). The V end was cut by 8 bases, the J end by 8 bases, with 12 bases between. CDR3 size: 10 residues. CDR3 DNA: TGTGCCGGGCAACAGGGAGAAGCTTTCTTT. Protein: CAGQQGEAFF. Full variable domain (outside the CDR3, taken from reference TRBV30 and TRBJ1-1): SQTIHQWPATLVQPVGSPLSLECTVEGTSNPNLYWYRQAAGRGLQLLFYSVGIGQISSEVPQNLSASRPQDRQFILSSKKLLLSDSGFYLCAGQQGEAFFGQGTRLTVV.

Only one count was recorded for this clone. The chain recombines TRBV18 with TRBJ1-5, with D hard to call. The length of the CDR3 is 17 residues. Germline V gene lookup returns CDR1 KGHSH and CDR2 LQKENI. Trimming took 3 bases from V and 2 from J, leaving 17 bases between them. The CDR3 protein is CASSPRGGFTGNQPQHF. The CDR3, as DNA: TGTGCCAGCTCACCGCGCGGTGGGTTTACAGGCAATCAGCCCCAGCATTTT. Full variable domain (outside the CDR3, taken from reference TRBV18 and TRBJ1-5): NAGVMQNPRHLVRRRGQEARLRCSPMKGHSHVYWYRQLPEEGLKFMVYLQKENIIDESGMPKERFSAEFPKEGPSILRIQQVVRGDSAAYFCASSPRGGFTGNQPQHFGDGTRLSIL.

This rearrangement joins TRBV6-5 to TRBJ1-2, with a possible D match to TRBD1 (6 bases). Germline CDR1 MNHEY, CDR2 SVGAGI. Trimming removed 2 bases from V and 2 bases from J, with 6 bases in between. This CDR3 spans 13 amino acids. Here the CDR3 DNA reads TGTGCCAGCAGTTACGACAGGAACTATGGCTACACCTTC. It specifies CASSYDRNYGYTF.

This sequence joins TRBV27 and TRBJ1-4, with TRBD1 identical over 7 bases. The V gene end was trimmed by 6 bases and the J gene end by 7 bases; junction bases not matched to a gene: 5. CDR3 length equals 13 residues. Germline CDR1 is MNHEY and CDR2 is SMNVEV (reference sequence). The CDR3, as DNA: TGTGCCAGCAGCCAGAGGACAGGTGAAAAACTGTTTTTT. Translated: CASSQRTGEKLFF.

This chain connects TRBV20-1 to TRBJ2-5, with D perhaps matching TRBD1 (5 bases). CDR1 and CDR2 from the germline V gene are DFQATT and SNEGSKA (reference sequence). Trimming removed 5 bases at V and 7 bases at J, with 8 bases between. The CDR3 runs 10 residues. CDR3 sequence reads: CSAGRGTQYF. The CDR3 nucleotides read TGCAGTGCTGGTAGGGGGACCCAGTACTTC.

There are a few counts of this clone. The chain carries TRBV18 and TRBJ2-3, with 10 bases that match TRBD2. The CDR3 has 16 amino acids. With V trimmed by 1 base and J by 4 bases, 5 bases remained unmatched. Germline V gene data show CDR1 as KGHSH and CDR2 as LQKENI. The CDR3 sequence is CASSPRLAGVPDTQYF. CDR3 bases: TGTGCCAGCTCACCACGTCTAGCGGGAGTTCCAGATACGCAGTATTTT. The complete variable domain, with remaining parts taken from reference TRBV18 and TRBJ2-3, reads NAGVMQNPRHLVRRRGQEARLRCSPMKGHSHVYWYRQLPEEGLKFMVYLQKENIIDESGMPKERFSAEFPKEGPSILRIQQVVRGDSAAYFCASSPRLAGVPDTQYFGPGTRLTVL.

This rearrangement joins TRBV5-5 to TRBJ1-3; no reliable D call. CDR1 and CDR2 (germline): SGHKS, YYEKEE (reference sequence). V was shortened by 8 bases and J by 0 bases, with 9 bases between the two germline ends. This CDR3 is built from 13 residues. CDR3 protein: CASAGNSGNTIYF. DNA of the CDR3: TGTGCCAGTGCGGGGAACTCTGGAAACACCATATATTTT. Full variable domain (remainder filled in from reference TRBV5-5 and TRBJ1-3): DAGVTQSPTHLIKTRGQQVTLRCSPISGHKSVSWYQQVLGQGPQFIFQYYEKEERGRGNFPDRFSARQFPNYSSELNVNALLLGDSALYLCASAGNSGNTIYFGEGSWLTVV.

J is TRBJ1-3 and V is TRBV5-1, with TRBD1 matching 7 bases. This CDR3 is 16 amino acids long. CDR1 is SGHRS and CDR2 is YFSETQ in the germline V gene. Trimming at V came to 4 bases and at J to 4 bases, leaving 11 bases not matched to a gene. As DNA, the CDR3 is TGCGCCAGCAGCCCCGGCGGGCAGGGGGGAGGAAACACCATATATTTT. It yields the protein CASSPGGQGGGNTIYF.

The chain employs TRBV5-1 and TRBJ2-3, with D perhaps TRBD2 (7 bases). Germline V gene data show CDR1 as SGHRS and CDR2 as YFSETQ. Deletions cut 4 bases from V and 1 base from J, with 13 bases between. CDR3 length: 15 amino acids. The CDR3 DNA reads TGCGCCAGCAGCCCCGGGGGGCCGCGCACAGATACGCAGTATTTT. Translating gives CASSPGGPRTDTQYF.

The gene calls are TRBV28 and TRBJ2-2; TRBD1 matches at 9 bases. This CDR3 spans 15 amino acids. The germline V gene encodes CDR1 MDHEN and CDR2 SYDVKM. The V gene end was trimmed by 6 bases and the J gene end by 5 bases; junction bases not matched to a gene: 7. This CDR3 is CASSLRTGATGELFF. DNA of the CDR3: TGTGCCAGCAGCCTCAGGACAGGGGCGACCGGGGAGCTGTTTTTT.

The chain carries TRBV28 and TRBJ2-1, with D perhaps being TRBD1 or TRBD2 (6 bases each). The CDR3 has 14 residues. CDR1 MDHEN and CDR2 SYDVKM come from the germline V gene. Trimming took 4 bases from V and 9 from J, leaving 16 bases between them. In DNA, the CDR3 is TGTGCCAGCAGTTACTACAACGGGGGCGGTGAGCAGTTCTTC. This translates into CASSYYNGGGEQFF.

A few counts support this clone. The chain is built from TRBV14 and TRBJ2-7, with unresolved D. The CDR3 sequence is 12 residues long. Germline CDR1 reads SGHDN; CDR2 reads FVKESK. Trimming pared 4 bases from V and 3 bases from J, leaving 7 bases between. As DNA, the CDR3 is TGTGCCAGCAGCCTGGGCCTCTACGAGCAGTACTTC. It codes for CASSLGLYEQYF.

This chain links TRBV4-1 with TRBJ1-1; D uncertain. V was clipped by 1 base and J by 4 bases, with 13 bases between them. Germline CDR1 and CDR2: MGHRA and YSYEKL. This CDR3 region has 15 residues. In DNA, the CDR3 is TGCGCCAGCAGCCAAGGACCCTACGAGAGCACTGAAGCTTTCTTT. It is translated as CASSQGPYESTEAFF.

This clone was observed a single time. The CDR3 bases are TGTGCCAGCAGCGAAGGGACAGGGGCGAACACTGAAGCTTTCTTT. Amino acid sequence: CASSEGTGANTEAFF. This chain links TRBV9 with TRBJ1-1, with 10 bases fitting TRBD1. CDR1 and CDR2 (germline): SGDLS, YYNGEE. V trimming: 3 bases; J trimming: 1 base; junction bases outside the gene matches: 3. The length of the CDR3 is 15 residues.

V and J are TRBV7-6 and TRBJ2-1; D possibly corresponds to TRBD1 (6 bases). Germline values: CDR1 SGHVS, CDR2 FNYEAQ. CDR3 length: 13 amino acids. The V end was cut by 3 bases, the J end by 10 bases, with 13 bases between. The CDR3 DNA reads as TGTGCCAGCAGCTTCTTGGGGGCAGAGGAGCAGTTCTTC. Translated: CASSFLGAEEQFF.